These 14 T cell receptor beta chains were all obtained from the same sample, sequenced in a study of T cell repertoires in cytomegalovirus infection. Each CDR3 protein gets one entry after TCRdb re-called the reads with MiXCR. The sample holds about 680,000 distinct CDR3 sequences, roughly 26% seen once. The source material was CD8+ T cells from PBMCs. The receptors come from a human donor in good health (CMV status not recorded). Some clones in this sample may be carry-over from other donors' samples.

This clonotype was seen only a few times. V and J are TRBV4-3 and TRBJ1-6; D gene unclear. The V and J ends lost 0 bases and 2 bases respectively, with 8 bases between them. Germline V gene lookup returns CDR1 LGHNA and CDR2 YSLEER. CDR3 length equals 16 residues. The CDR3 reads CASSQDQSAYNSPLHF. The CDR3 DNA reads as TGCGCCAGCAGCCAAGACCAATCGGCCTATAATTCACCCCTCCACTTT.

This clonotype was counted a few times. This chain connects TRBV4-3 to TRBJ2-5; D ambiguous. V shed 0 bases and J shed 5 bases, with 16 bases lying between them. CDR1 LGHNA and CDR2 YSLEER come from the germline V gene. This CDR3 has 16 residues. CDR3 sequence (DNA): TGCGCCAGCAGCCAAGATGTAGGAGAGATGCGGGAGACCCAGTACTTC. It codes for CASSQDVGEMRETQYF.

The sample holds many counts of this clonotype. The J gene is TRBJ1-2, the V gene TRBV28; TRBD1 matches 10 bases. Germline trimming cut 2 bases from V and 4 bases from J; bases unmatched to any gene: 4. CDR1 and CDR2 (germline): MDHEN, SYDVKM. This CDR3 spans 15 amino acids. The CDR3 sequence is CASSLEGQGSYGYTF. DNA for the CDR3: TGTGCCAGCAGTTTAGAGGGACAGGGGAGCTATGGCTACACCTTC.

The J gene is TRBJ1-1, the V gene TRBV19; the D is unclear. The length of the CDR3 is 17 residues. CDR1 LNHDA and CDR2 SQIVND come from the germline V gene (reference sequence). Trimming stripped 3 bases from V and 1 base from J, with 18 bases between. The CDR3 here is CASSISLQRSSNTEAFF. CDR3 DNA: TGTGCCAGTAGTATTTCACTGCAAAGAAGCTCGAACACTGAAGCTTTCTTT.

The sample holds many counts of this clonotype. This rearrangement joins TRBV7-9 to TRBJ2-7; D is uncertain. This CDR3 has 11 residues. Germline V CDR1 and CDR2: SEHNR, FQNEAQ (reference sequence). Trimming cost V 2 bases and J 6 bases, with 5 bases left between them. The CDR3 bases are TGTGCCAGCAGCTTAAGTCCCGAGCAGTACTTC. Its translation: CASSLSPEQYF.

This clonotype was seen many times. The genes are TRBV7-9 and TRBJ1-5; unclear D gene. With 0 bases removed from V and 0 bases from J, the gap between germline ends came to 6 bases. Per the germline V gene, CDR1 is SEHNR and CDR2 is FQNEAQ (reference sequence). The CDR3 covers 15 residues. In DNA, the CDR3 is TGTGCCAGCAGCTTAGCAGGATTTAGCAATCAGCCCCAGCATTTT. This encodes CASSLAGFSNQPQHF.

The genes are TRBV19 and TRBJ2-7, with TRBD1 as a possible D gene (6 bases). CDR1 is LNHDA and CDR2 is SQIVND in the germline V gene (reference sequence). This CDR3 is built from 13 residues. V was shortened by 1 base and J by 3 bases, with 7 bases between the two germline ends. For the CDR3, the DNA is TGTGCCAGTAGTATAGGGACAGACTACGAGCAGTACTTC. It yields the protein CASSIGTDYEQYF.

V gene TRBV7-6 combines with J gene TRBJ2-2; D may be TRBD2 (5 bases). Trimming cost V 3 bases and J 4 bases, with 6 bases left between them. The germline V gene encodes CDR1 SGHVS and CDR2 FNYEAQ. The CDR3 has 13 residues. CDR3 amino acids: CASSFGVTGELFF. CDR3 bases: TGTGCCAGCAGCTTCGGGGTCACCGGGGAGCTGTTTTTT.

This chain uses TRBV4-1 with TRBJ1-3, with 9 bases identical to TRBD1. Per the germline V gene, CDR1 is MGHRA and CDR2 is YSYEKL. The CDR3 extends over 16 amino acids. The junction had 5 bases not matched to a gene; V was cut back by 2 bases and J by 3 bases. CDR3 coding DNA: TGCGCCAGCAGCCAAAGACAGGGGGTTCTTGGAAACACCATATATTTT. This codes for CASSQRQGVLGNTIYF.

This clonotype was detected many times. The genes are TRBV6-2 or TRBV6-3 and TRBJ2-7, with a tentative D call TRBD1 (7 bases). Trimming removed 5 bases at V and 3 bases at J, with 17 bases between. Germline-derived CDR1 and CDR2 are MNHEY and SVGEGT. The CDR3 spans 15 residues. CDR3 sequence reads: CASSRDREALYEQYV. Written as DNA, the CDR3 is TGTGCCAGCAGTCGAGACAGGGAGGCTCTCTACGAGCAGTACGTC.

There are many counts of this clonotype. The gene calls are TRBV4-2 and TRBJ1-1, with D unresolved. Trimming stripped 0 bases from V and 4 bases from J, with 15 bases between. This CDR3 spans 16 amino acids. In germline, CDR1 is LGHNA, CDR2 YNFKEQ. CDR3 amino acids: CASSQERPPASTEAFF. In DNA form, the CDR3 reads TGTGCCAGCAGCCAAGAACGTCCGCCGGCGAGCACTGAAGCTTTCTTT.

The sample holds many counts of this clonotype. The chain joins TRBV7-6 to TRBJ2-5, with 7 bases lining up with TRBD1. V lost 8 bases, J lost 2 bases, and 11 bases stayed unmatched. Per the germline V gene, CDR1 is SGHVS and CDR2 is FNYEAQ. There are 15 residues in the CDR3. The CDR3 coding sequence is TGTGCCAGCCTTGGTAGGGGGACAGATCAAGAGACCCAGTACTTC. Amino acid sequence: CASLGRGTDQETQYF.

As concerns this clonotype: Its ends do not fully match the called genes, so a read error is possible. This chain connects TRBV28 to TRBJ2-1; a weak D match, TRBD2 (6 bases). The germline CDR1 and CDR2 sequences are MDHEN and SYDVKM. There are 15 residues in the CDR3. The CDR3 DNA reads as TGTGCCAACAGTTTAGGCGGGGACTTCTACAATGAGCAGTTCTTC. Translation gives CANSLGGDFYNEQFF.

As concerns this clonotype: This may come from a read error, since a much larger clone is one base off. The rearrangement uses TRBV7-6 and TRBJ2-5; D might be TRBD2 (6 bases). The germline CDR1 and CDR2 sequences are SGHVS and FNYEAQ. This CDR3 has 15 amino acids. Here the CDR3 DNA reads TGTGCCAGCAGGAGTGGGGGGACGTACCAAGAGACCCCGTACTTC. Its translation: CASRSGGTYQETPYF.